Listed here is a single T cell receptor beta chain. Its matching antigen is unknown. This entry belongs to a study of radiotherapy plus CTLA-4 blockade in lung cancer. CDR1 is SNHLY, CDR2 FYNNEI, per germline. This CDR3 region has 13 residues. Trimming took off 5 bases at V and 4 bases at J, with 11 bases between the two ends. Assay: immunoSEQ multiplex PCR; the TCRdb copy retains only in-frame clones and omits some. The sample has about 77,000 clones, roughly 74% seen once. Study-level results: Peripheral blood showed expansion of tumor-derived TCR clones after radiotherapy and ipilimumab. Early clone dynamics of blood T cells, plus interferon-beta, reportedly predicted response best.

This material consisted of peripheral blood, taken from a patient treated with radiotherapy plus ipilimumab. This receptor was taken from a human donor with non-small cell lung cancer whose response to radiotherapy plus ipilimumab could not be evaluated. The rearrangement uses TRBV2 and TRBJ1-2, with D possibly matching TRBD1 (5 bases). Here the CDR3 DNA reads TGTGCCAGCAGTAACGACAGAGGCTATGGCTACACCTTC. Translation gives CASSNDRGYGYTF.